This note documents a single TCR beta chain sequence. Germline loops: CDR1 MNHEY, CDR2 SVGEGT. This CDR3 spans 14 amino acids. Trimming pared 2 bases from V and 7 bases from J, leaving 14 bases between. The data belong to a study of patients and donors after allogeneic stem cell transplantation. TCRdb re-called the RT-PCR reads with MiXCR, one entry per CDR3 protein. This table holds roughly 40,000 distinct CDR3 sequences, about 31% found once. This chain uses TRBV6-2 or TRBV6-3 with TRBJ1-2; no reliable D call. Material: blood, either unsorted or a sorted T cell fraction (not recorded which). The TCR sequence derives from a human donor who was either an allogeneic HSCT recipient or a stem cell or donor lymphocyte infusion donor (not recorded which). It is not recorded whose cells these are; they may come from a transplant donor. The CDR3 spells CASSYRKQSGGYTF. The CDR3 DNA is TGTGCCAGCAGTTACCGGAAGCAGTCTGGTGGCTACACCTTC.